This passage covers 15 T cell receptor beta chains from one sample sequenced in a study of response to subunit inactivated influenza vaccine. Each CDR3 protein is one row after TCRdb ran MiXCR on the RT-PCR reads. The data contain some 550,000 distinct CDR3 sequences, around 25% of them singletons. In addition, the sample was reused for a study of T cells expressing NK-cell markers. That source notes: Production of TCR beta cDNA relied on 5'RACE template switching with UMIs.

The source material was CD4+ T cells sorted from PBMCs, sampled roughly 12 days after vaccination. The receptors here all came from a man aged 45-65 years who received an inactivated influenza vaccine.

This clonotype occurred a few times. The chain is built from TRBV24-1 and TRBJ2-1; no clear D. The CDR3 extends over 17 amino acids. In germline, CDR1 is KGHDR, CDR2 SFDVKD. The V end lost 3 bases, the J end lost 2 bases, and 16 bases lay between the germline ends. CDR3: CATSDPAVAQTYNEQFF. CDR3 bases: TGTGCCACCAGTGATCCCGCCGTTGCGCAGACCTACAATGAGCAGTTCTTC.

This clonotype came up a few times. V gene TRBV21-1 combines with J gene TRBJ2-1; the table's D call of TRBD1 was not tested on the DNA. TRBV21-1 is tagged as a pseudogene. This CDR3 is built from 15 residues. CDR3 bases: TGTGCCAGCAGTACCCGGGACAGGAAAGGTCCCCAGCAGTTCTTC. Encoded protein: CASSTRDRKGPQQFF.

This chain uses TRBV7-9 with TRBJ1-2; D gene unclear. V was trimmed by 5 bases and J by 6 bases, leaving 22 bases between them. The CDR3 covers 16 residues. Germline CDR1 reads SEHNR; CDR2 reads FQNEAQ (reference sequence). Here the CDR3 DNA reads TGTGCCAGCAGCCCAGCCGGGAGCTTGAATCGACATGGCTACACCTTC. Its protein product is CASSPAGSLNRHGYTF.

This clonotype was counted only a few times. V gene TRBV20-1 combines with J gene TRBJ2-3; TRBD1 is a possible D gene (6 bases). CDR1 is DFQATT, CDR2 SNEGSKA, per germline (reference sequence). This CDR3 contains 14 residues. Trimming stripped 6 bases from V and 6 bases from J, with 19 bases between. Here the CDR3 reads CSAQDRRIGDTQYF. CDR3 nucleotide sequence: TGCAGTGCCCAGGACAGAAGGATCGGGGATACGCAGTATTTT.

CDR3 amino acids: CASSLNRGGAETYEQYF. The CDR3 DNA is TGTGCCAGCAGCTTAAATCGTGGGGGGGCCGAAACCTACGAGCAGTACTTC. V and J are TRBV7-9 and TRBJ2-7; weak D call: TRBD2 (7 bases). The CDR3 is 17 amino acids. V shed 2 bases and J shed 2 bases, with 19 bases lying between them. The germline gives CDR1 SEHNR, CDR2 FQNEAQ (reference sequence).

This clonotype appeared a few times. The chain is built from TRBV7-2 and TRBJ1-1; the D gene is possibly TRBD1 (5 bases). Germline V CDR1 and CDR2: SGHTA, FQGNSA. With 5 bases removed from V and 3 bases from J, the gap between germline ends came to 13 bases. The CDR3 consists of 14 residues. For the CDR3, the DNA is TGTGCCAGCAGCACAAACCTGGGGGACACTGAAGCTTTCTTT. It yields the protein CASSTNLGDTEAFF.

This clonotype appeared a few times. The V call is TRBV3-1, the J call TRBJ2-7; 8 bases line up with TRBD1. The J segment lost 2 bases and the V segment lost 2 bases, leaving 2 bases of the junction unmatched. In germline, CDR1 is LGHDT, CDR2 YNNKEL (reference sequence). This CDR3 has 14 amino acids. CDR3 residues: CASSQWDRTYEQYF. CDR3 coding DNA: TGTGCCAGCAGCCAATGGGACAGGACCTACGAGCAGTACTTC.

This clonotype was counted at least ten times. J is TRBJ2-1 and V is TRBV18; D is ambiguous. Germline lookup yields CDR1 KGHSH and CDR2 LQKENI. V lost 2 bases and J 9 bases, leaving 8 bases between the germline ends. CDR3 length: 12 residues. This CDR3 reads CASSPTEIEQFF. The CDR3 DNA is TGTGCCAGCTCACCAACGGAAATTGAGCAGTTCTTC. Full variable domain (rest looked up from reference TRBV18 and TRBJ2-1): NAGVMQNPRHLVRRRGQEARLRCSPMKGHSHVYWYRQLPEEGLKFMVYLQKENIIDESGMPKERFSAEFPKEGPSILRIQQVVRGDSAAYFCASSPTEIEQFFGPGTRLTVL.

The rearrangement links TRBV19 to TRBJ2-2, with D uncertain. The ends were cut back, 5 bases at V and 1 base at J, with 20 bases in the middle. CDR3 length: 18 residues. Germline lookup yields CDR1 LNHDA and CDR2 SQIVND (reference sequence). CDR3 sequence reads: CASSPGFVYFENTGELFF. The CDR3 nucleotides read TGTGCCAGTAGTCCTGGATTCGTTTATTTCGAGAACACCGGGGAGCTGTTTTTT.

The V call is TRBV20-1, the J call TRBJ2-7; 7 bases are a match to TRBD2. In germline, CDR1 is DFQATT, CDR2 SNEGSKA (reference sequence). V shed 8 bases, J shed 1 base, and the junction held 5 bases outside the gene matches. The CDR3 extends over 12 amino acids. DNA for the CDR3: TGCAGTCGCCGCGGGGGTTCCTACGAGCAGTACTTC. Translated, it gives CSRRGGSYEQYF.

The table lists this clonotype with a few counts. V and J are TRBV12-3 or TRBV12-4 and TRBJ1-6; TRBD1 is a possible D gene (6 bases). V lost 4 bases and J lost 5, with 12 bases in between. The CDR3 is 15 amino acids. CDR3 region: CASSSQGMNNSPLHF. CDR3 DNA sequence: TGTGCCAGCAGTTCGCAGGGGATGAATAATTCACCCCTCCACTTT.

This clonotype appeared a few times. The chain carries TRBV20-1 and TRBJ2-3; TRBD2 matches 11 bases. With 3 bases clipped from V and 1 base from J, the junction kept 6 bases outside the gene matches. Germline lookup yields CDR1 DFQATT and CDR2 SNEGSKA (reference sequence). CDR3 length equals 16 residues. The CDR3 DNA sequence: TGCAGTGCTAGTGCCCCGGGACTAGCGGGCACAGATACGCAGTATTTT. The encoded protein is CSASAPGLAGTDTQYF.

This clonotype was found many times. The chain recombines TRBV7-2 with TRBJ2-1; 9 nucleotides line up with TRBD2. The CDR3 runs 15 residues. Germline-derived CDR1 and CDR2 are SGHTA and FQGNSA. V lost 5 bases and J lost 3; bases outside the gene matches: 5. The DNA of the CDR3 is TGTGCCAGCAGCCAAAGGACTAGCGTCTACAATGAGCAGTTCTTC. Its protein product is CASSQRTSVYNEQFF. The whole variable domain, remainder taken from reference TRBV7-2 and TRBJ2-1, is GAGVSQSPSNKVTEKGKDVELRCDPISGHTALYWYRQSLGQGLEFLIYFQGNSAPDKSGLPSDRFSAERTGGSVSTLTIQRTQQEDSAVYLCASSQRTSVYNEQFFGPGTRLTVL.

There are a few counts of this clonotype. The chain couples TRBV25-1 to TRBJ2-7; no clear D gene. Germline V lookup: CDR1 MGHDK, CDR2 SYGVNS. V was clipped by 4 bases and J by 1 base, with 11 bases between them. This CDR3 has 14 amino acids. For the CDR3, the DNA is TGTGCCAGCAGTGGCACAGAACGATCCTACGAGCAGTACTTC. As protein: CASSGTERSYEQYF.

The rearrangement links TRBV4-1 to TRBJ2-7; tentatively, D is TRBD1 or TRBD2 (5 bases each). V lost 3 bases to trimming and J lost 0 bases, with 12 bases between them. Germline V gene lookup returns CDR1 MGHRA and CDR2 YSYEKL. This CDR3 has 15 amino acids. In nucleotides, the CDR3 is TGCGCCAGCAGCCATTTAGGGGAGAGCTCCTACGAGCAGTACTTC. Its protein product is CASSHLGESSYEQYF.